This TCR beta chain derives from a study of blood T cell repertoires in COVID-19. Per the authors' pipeline: Estimates of nucleated cell counts were drawn from the amplification of reference gene primers. Data came from immunoSEQ multiplex PCR; TCRdb stores just in-frame clones and leaves some out. The V and J calls and clone size are taken from that table; D and trimming were inferred from the DNA. The data hold over 50,000 clones, with approximately 85% observed a single time. Sequenced material: peripheral blood. The TCR sequence derives from a man aged 45-65 years with active COVID-19.

The CDR3 DNA reads as TGTGCCAGCAGCTCTCTCCCATCGGGACAGGGAACCGGGGAGCTGTTTTTT. Encoded protein: CASSSLPSGQGTGELFF. This rearrangement joins TRBV9 to TRBJ2-2; 9 nucleotides align to TRBD1. This CDR3 has 17 residues. The V segment lost 4 bases and the J segment 5 bases; nucleotides outside the gene matches: 12. Germline lookup yields CDR1 SGDLS and CDR2 YYNGEE.